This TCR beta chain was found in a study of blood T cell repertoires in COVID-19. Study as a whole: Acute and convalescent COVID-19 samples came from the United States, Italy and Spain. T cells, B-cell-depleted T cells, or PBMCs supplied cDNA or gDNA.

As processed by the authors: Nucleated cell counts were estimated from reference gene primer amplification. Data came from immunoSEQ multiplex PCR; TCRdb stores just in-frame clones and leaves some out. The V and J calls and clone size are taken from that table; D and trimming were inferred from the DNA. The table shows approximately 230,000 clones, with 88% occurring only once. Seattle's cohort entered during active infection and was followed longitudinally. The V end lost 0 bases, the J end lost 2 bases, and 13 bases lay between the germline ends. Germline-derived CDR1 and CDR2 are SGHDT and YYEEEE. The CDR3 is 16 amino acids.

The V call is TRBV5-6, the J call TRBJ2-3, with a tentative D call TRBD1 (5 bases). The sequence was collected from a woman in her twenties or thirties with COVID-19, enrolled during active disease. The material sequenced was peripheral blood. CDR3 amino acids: CASSLAMWGPTDTQYF. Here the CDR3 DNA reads TGTGCCAGCAGCTTGGCTATGTGGGGCCCCACAGATACGCAGTATTTT. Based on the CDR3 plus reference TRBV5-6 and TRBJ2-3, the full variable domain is DAGVTQSPTHLIKTRGQQVTLRCSPKSGHDTVSWYQQALGQGPQFIFQYYEEEERQRGNFPDRFSGHQFPNYSSELNVNALLLGDSALYLCASSLAMWGPTDTQYFGPGTRLTVL.